This TCR beta chain was identified in a study of cytotoxic CD8 clonotypes in ibrutinib-treated CLL. The trim removed 6 bases at V and 0 bases at J, leaving 12 bases unmatched. Germline CDR1 reads MDHEN; CDR2 reads SYDVKM. This CDR3 region has 18 residues. Generated by immunoSEQ multiplex PCR, the TCRdb table keeps only in-frame clones and is missing some. Among some 150,000 clones listed, 80% were seen once. This chain links TRBV28 with TRBJ1-4, with 8 bases matching TRBD1. The source material was PBMCs, sampled after 36 months of ibrutinib treatment. The clonotype was recovered from a human donor with chronic lymphocytic leukemia. Written as DNA, the CDR3 is TGTGCCAGCAGGGCACCGGGACAGGACTACGCAACTAATGAAAAACTGTTTTTT. Protein: CASRAPGQDYATNEKLFF.